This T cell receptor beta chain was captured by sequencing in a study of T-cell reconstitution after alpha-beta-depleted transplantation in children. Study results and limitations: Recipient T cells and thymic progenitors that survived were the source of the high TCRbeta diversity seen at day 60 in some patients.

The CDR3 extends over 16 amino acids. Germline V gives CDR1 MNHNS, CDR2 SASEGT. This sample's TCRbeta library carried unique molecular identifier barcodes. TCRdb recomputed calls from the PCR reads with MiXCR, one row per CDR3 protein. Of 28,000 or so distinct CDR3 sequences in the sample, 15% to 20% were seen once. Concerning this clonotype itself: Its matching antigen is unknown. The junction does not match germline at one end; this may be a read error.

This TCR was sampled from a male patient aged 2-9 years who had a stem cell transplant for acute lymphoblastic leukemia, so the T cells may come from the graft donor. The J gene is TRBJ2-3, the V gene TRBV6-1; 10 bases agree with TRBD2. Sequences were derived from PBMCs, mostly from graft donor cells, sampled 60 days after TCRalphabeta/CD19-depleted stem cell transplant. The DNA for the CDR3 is TGTACCAGCAGTCTGTGGCGTATCGAGCGGGGGGGTACGCAGTATTTT. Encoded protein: CTSSLWRIERGGTQYF.